Shown below are 17 T cell receptor beta chains from a single sample sequenced in a study of cytomegalovirus exposure and HLA in healthy donors. In the PCR, 60 Vbeta and 13 Jbeta primers were used. Data came from immunoSEQ multiplex PCR; TCRdb stores just in-frame clones and leaves some out. The repertoire includes under 200,000 clones, 78% of them detected once, and around 3.3% sits in the top ten. Sequencing input: PBMCs. Receptors originate from a woman aged 40 to 55 in good health and CMV-seronegative.

The chain links TRBV6-5 to TRBJ2-3; D remains ambiguous. Germline CDR1 and CDR2: MNHEY and SVGAGI. The V end was cut by 5 bases, the J end by 2 bases, with 8 bases between. CDR3 length: 13 residues. CDR3 nucleotide sequence: TGTGCCAGCAGTCTAGGTGACACAGATACGCAGTATTTT. Translation gives CASSLGDTDTQYF.

This rearrangement joins TRBV29-1 to TRBJ2-5, with 8 bases fitting TRBD1. CDR3 length equals 14 residues. V was clipped by 1 base and J by 7 bases; unmatched bases: 8. Germline assignment: CDR1 SQVTM and CDR2 ANQGSEA. The CDR3, as DNA: TGCAGCGTTGAAGGTGGACAGGGCGCGGGGACCCAGTACTTC. Its protein is CSVEGGQGAGTQYF.

This clone was picked up a small number of times. This rearrangement joins TRBV7-8 to TRBJ2-3; 9 bases line up with TRBD1. Germline values: CDR1 SGHVS, CDR2 FQNEAQ. The CDR3 length is 16 residues. The V gene end was trimmed by 0 bases and the J gene end by 5 bases; junction bases not matched to a gene: 6. CDR3 protein: CASSLAGQGIIDTQYF. DNA for the CDR3: TGTGCCAGCAGCTTAGCGGGACAGGGTATCATAGATACGCAGTATTTT.

The V call is TRBV9, the J call TRBJ2-3; TRBD1 is a possible D gene (7 bases). The CDR3 has 15 residues. With 3 bases removed from V and 7 bases from J, the gap between germline ends came to 18 bases. The germline V gene encodes CDR1 SGDLS and CDR2 YYNGEE. The chain's CDR3 is CASSGQGLTLNTQYF. In nucleotides, the CDR3 is TGTGCCAGCAGCGGACAGGGACTTACTTTAAATACGCAGTATTTT.

Note on this clone: The junction does not match germline at one end; this may be a read error. V gene TRBV5-1 combines with J gene TRBJ2-5; D is unresolved. The germline V gene encodes CDR1 SGHRS and CDR2 YFSETQ. The CDR3 is made up of 15 amino acids. CDR3 DNA: TGCGCCGGCAGCTTGGTTCCTACCAACCAAGAGACCCAGTACTTC. Translation gives CAGSLVPTNQETQYF. The complete variable domain, with remaining parts taken from reference TRBV5-1 and TRBJ2-5, reads KAGVTQTPRYLIKTRGQQVTLSCSPISGHRSVSWYQQTPGQGLQFLFEYFSETQRNKGNFPGRFSGRQFSNSRSEMNVSTLELGDSALYLCAGSLVPTNQETQYFGPGTRLLVL.

V usage is TRBV5-6 and J usage is TRBJ1-2, with a weak D call TRBD1 (6 bases). The CDR3 is made up of 15 amino acids. Per germline, CDR1 SGHDT and CDR2 YYEEEE. Trimming pared 3 bases from V and 8 bases from J, leaving 20 bases between. The CDR3 bases are TGTGCCAGCAGCTCCGTGGACAGCCACCGGTCCGGCTACACCTTC. Translation gives CASSSVDSHRSGYTF. Based on the CDR3 plus reference TRBV5-6 and TRBJ1-2, the full variable domain is DAGVTQSPTHLIKTRGQQVTLRCSPKSGHDTVSWYQQALGQGPQFIFQYYEEEERQRGNFPDRFSGHQFPNYSSELNVNALLLGDSALYLCASSSVDSHRSGYTFGSGTRLTVV.

This clone appeared a single time. The V and J genes are TRBV28 and TRBJ1-2; no firm D call. The germline V gene encodes CDR1 MDHEN and CDR2 SYDVKM. Trimming shortened V by 4 bases and J by 0 bases, and 9 bases separated the two germline ends. CDR3 length: 14 residues. CDR3 coding DNA: TGTGCCAGCAGTTGGCCGCACGCTAACTATGGCTACACCTTC. Residues: CASSWPHANYGYTF.

This rearrangement joins TRBV7-9 to TRBJ2-3; 11 bases line up with TRBD2. The CDR3 loop spans 17 amino acids. In germline, CDR1 is SEHNR, CDR2 FQNEAQ (reference sequence). V lost 5 bases and J lost 2; bases outside the gene matches: 9. The DNA for the CDR3 is TGTGCCAGCAGCCCTCCCGGGACTAGCGGATTCACAGATACGCAGTATTTT. Protein sequence: CASSPPGTSGFTDTQYF.

This chain links TRBV7-9 with TRBJ2-5; weak D call: TRBD2 (5 bases). The CDR3 is made up of 16 amino acids. Germline V gene data show CDR1 as SEHNR and CDR2 as FQNEAQ (reference sequence). Trimming removed 0 bases at V and 1 base at J, with 12 bases between. The DNA of the CDR3 is TGTGCCAGCAGCTTAGCCTCTAGCCAGCTCCAAGAGACCCAGTACTTC. It codes for CASSLASSQLQETQYF.

This chain joins TRBV6-1 and TRBJ1-5; D is possibly TRBD1 (6 bases). CDR1 MNHNS and CDR2 SASEGT come from the germline V gene. The CDR3 extends over 12 amino acids. The ends were cut back, 10 bases at V and 7 bases at J, with 14 bases in the middle. The DNA of the CDR3 is TGTGCCACAGTGGGGGGGCGACAGCCCCAGCATTTT. Its translation: CATVGGRQPQHF.

The V call is TRBV6-5, the J call TRBJ2-5, with D possibly matching TRBD1 (5 bases). V was trimmed by 6 bases and J by 2 bases, leaving 10 bases between them. The germline V gene has CDR1 MNHEY and CDR2 SVGAGI. CDR3 size: 13 residues. This chain's CDR3 is CASSLDKQETQYF. Here the CDR3 DNA reads TGTGCCAGCAGCCTGGACAAGCAAGAGACCCAGTACTTC.

This clone was seen a single time. The chain uses TRBV27 and TRBJ2-5; the match to TRBD1 covers 7 bases. The end of the DNA aligns better with TRBJ2-7, so the J call may be wrong. The V gene's germline CDR1 is MNHEY and CDR2 SMNVEV (reference sequence). This CDR3 comprises 15 residues. In DNA, the CDR3 is TGTGCCAGCAGTTTAAAACAGGGGTACTCCTACGAGCAGTACTTC. Encoded protein: CASSLKQGYSYEQYF.

This clone was counted between two and nine times. This sequence joins TRBV18 and TRBJ1-1; D is unclear. Germline V gene data show CDR1 as KGHSH and CDR2 as LQKENI. V was shortened by 2 bases and J by 2 bases, with 12 bases between the two germline ends. The CDR3 contains 15 residues. CDR3 bases: TGTGCCAGCTCACCAGGGTCACAGCCTAACACTGAAGCTTTCTTT. It is translated as CASSPGSQPNTEAFF.

The CDR3 loop is CASSSAGTSPYEQYF. In nucleotides, the CDR3 is TGTGCCAGCAGTTCTGCCGGGACTAGCCCCTACGAGCAGTACTTC. The V gene is TRBV11-2, the J gene TRBJ2-7; TRBD2 aligns across 9 bases. With 6 bases clipped from V and 2 bases from J, the junction kept 8 bases outside the gene matches. CDR3 length: 15 residues. In germline, CDR1 is SGHAT, CDR2 FQNNGV.

The rearrangement links TRBV6-4 to TRBJ2-1; 15 nucleotides align to TRBD2. The V and J ends lost 7 bases and 9 bases, in that order; junction bases with no gene match: 4. This CDR3 is 14 amino acids long. The V gene's germline CDR1 is MRHNA and CDR2 SNTAGT. This chain's CDR3 is CASNGLAGGPEQFF. The CDR3 DNA is TGTGCCAGCAACGGACTAGCGGGGGGGCCTGAGCAGTTCTTC.

The CDR3 bases are TGTGCCAGCAGCTTAACCCCCTCCCTAGCGAGAGGGTACAATGAGCAGTTCTTC. Translation gives CASSLTPSLARGYNEQFF. The chain couples TRBV7-3 to TRBJ2-1; TRBD2 is a possible D gene (6 bases). This CDR3 is built from 18 residues. V lost 0 bases to trimming and J lost 4 bases, with 19 bases between them. CDR1 and CDR2 (germline): SGHTA, FQGTGA.

The chain carries TRBV4-2 and TRBJ2-7; D is ambiguous. The length of the CDR3 is 16 residues. The germline V gene has CDR1 LGHNA and CDR2 YNFKEQ. V lost 7 bases to trimming and J lost 4 bases, with 23 bases between them. CDR3 region: CASIFFKQKAAYEQYF. In DNA form, the CDR3 reads TGTGCCAGCATTTTTTTCAAGCAGAAGGCGGCATACGAGCAGTACTTC.